The clone carrying this T cell receptor (beta chain) was counted at least ten times. The data were taken from a study of tumor and adjacent non-tumor tissue in lung cancer. The library came from three nested PCR rounds adapted from ARM-PCR protocols. TCRdb reanalysed the multiplex PCR reads using MiXCR and keeps one entry per CDR3 protein. The table has about 50,000 distinct CDR3 sequences, around three quarters seen once. Deletions cut 8 bases from V and 3 bases from J, with 20 bases between. The CDR3 is made up of 15 amino acids. Germline loops: CDR1 SGHAT, CDR2 FQNNGV. This sample's RNA came from whole unsorted tissue. Distant lung tissue was collected more than 3 cm away from the tumor edge.

The sequence was collected from a woman aged 60 to 75 with non-small cell lung cancer. The chain combines TRBV11-2 with TRBJ2-7, with a tentative D call TRBD2 (5 bases). Sequencing input: distant non-tumor lung tissue. CDR3: CASGLQSGNNYEQYF. The CDR3 region has the DNA TGTGCCAGCGGACTCCAATCCGGCAATAACTACGAGCAGTACTTC. The whole variable domain, filled in from reference TRBV11-2 and TRBJ2-7, reads EAGVAQSPRYKIIEKRQSVAFWCNPISGHATLYWYQQILGQGPKLLIQFQNNGVVDDSQLPKDRFSAERLKGVDSTLKIQPAKLEDSAVYLCASGLQSGNNYEQYFGPGTRLTVT.